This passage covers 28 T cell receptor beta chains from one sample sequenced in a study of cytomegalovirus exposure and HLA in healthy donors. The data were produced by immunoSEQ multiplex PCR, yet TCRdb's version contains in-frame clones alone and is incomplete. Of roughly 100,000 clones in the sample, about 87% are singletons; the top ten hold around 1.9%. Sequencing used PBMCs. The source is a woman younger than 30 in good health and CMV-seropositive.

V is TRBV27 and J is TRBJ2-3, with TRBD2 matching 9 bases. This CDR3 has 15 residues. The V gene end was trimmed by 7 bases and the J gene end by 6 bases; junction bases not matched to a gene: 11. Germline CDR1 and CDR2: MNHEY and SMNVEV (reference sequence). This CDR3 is CASNPGLAGIDTQYF. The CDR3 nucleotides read TGTGCCAGCAACCCCGGTCTAGCGGGGATTGATACGCAGTATTTT.

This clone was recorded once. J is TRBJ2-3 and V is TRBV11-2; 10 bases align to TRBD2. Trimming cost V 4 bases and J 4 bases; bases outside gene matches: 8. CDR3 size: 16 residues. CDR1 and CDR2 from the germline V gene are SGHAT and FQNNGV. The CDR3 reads CASSYIAGGLADTQYF. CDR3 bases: TGTGCCAGCAGCTACATAGCGGGGGGCCTGGCAGATACGCAGTATTTT.

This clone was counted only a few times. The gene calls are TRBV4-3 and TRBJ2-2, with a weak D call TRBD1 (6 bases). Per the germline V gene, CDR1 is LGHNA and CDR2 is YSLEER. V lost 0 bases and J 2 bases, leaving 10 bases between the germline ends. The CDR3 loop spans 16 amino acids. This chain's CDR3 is CASSQEPGVNTGELFF. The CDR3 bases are TGCGCCAGCAGCCAAGAACCAGGGGTTAACACCGGGGAGCTGTTTTTT.

The CDR3 bases are TGTGCCAGCAGCTCCTCGGGTGAAAAACTGTTTTTT. Protein sequence: CASSSSGEKLFF. V usage is TRBV7-9 and J usage is TRBJ1-4; D remains ambiguous. The CDR3 length is 12 residues. Deletions cut 4 bases from V and 7 bases from J, with 7 bases between. Germline values: CDR1 SEHNR, CDR2 FQNEAQ (reference sequence).

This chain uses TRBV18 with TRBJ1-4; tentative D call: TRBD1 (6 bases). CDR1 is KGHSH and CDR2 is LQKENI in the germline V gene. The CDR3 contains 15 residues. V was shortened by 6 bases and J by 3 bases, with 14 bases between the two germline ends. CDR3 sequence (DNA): TGTGCCAGCTCTCAAAACAGGGCCCCTAATGAAAAACTGTTTTTT. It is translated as CASSQNRAPNEKLFF. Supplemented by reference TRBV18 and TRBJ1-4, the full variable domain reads NAGVMQNPRHLVRRRGQEARLRCSPMKGHSHVYWYRQLPEEGLKFMVYLQKENIIDESGMPKERFSAEFPKEGPSILRIQQVVRGDSAAYFCASSQNRAPNEKLFFGSGTQLSVL.

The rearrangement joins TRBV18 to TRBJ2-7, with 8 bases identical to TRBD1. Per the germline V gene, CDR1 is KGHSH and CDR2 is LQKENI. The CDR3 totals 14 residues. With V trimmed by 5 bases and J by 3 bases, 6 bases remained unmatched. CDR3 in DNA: TGTGCCAGCTCAGTGCCGGGACAGGACTACGAGCAGTACTTC. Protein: CASSVPGQDYEQYF.

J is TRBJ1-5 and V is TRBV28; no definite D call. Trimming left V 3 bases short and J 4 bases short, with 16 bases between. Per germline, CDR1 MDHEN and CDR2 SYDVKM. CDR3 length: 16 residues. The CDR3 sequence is CASSFALGRENQPQHF. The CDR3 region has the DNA TGTGCCAGCAGTTTTGCCCTAGGACGGGAAAATCAGCCCCAGCATTTT.

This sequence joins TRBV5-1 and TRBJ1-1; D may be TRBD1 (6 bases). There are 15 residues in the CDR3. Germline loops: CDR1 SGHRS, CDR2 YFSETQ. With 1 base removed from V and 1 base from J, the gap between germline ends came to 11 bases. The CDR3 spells CASSLITGTNTEAFF. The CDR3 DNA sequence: TGCGCCAGCAGCTTGATCACAGGGACGAACACTGAAGCTTTCTTT.

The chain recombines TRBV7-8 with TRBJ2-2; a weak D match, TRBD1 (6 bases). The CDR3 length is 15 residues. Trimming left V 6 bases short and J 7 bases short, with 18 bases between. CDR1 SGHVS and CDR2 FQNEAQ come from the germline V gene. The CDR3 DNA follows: TGTGCCAGCAGTTTCGGGGCGGTCAGGGGCGGGGAGCTGTTTTTT. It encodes CASSFGAVRGGELFF.

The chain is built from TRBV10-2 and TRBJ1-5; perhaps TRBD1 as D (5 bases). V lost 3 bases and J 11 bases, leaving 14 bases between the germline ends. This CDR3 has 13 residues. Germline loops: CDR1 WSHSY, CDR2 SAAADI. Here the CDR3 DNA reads TGCGCCAGCAGTGATGGAGGGGTTAGTGCCCAGCATTTT. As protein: CASSDGGVSAQHF.

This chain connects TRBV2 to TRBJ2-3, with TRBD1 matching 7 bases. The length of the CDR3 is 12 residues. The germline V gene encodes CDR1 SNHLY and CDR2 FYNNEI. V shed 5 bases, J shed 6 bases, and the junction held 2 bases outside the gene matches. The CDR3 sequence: CASSRGRDTQYF. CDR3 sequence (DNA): TGTGCCAGCAGTAGGGGGCGGGATACGCAGTATTTT.

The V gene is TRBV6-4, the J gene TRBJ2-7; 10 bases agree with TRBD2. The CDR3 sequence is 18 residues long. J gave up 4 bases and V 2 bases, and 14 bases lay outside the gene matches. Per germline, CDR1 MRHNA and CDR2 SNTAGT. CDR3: CASSDPGVAGGRGYEQYV. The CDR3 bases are TGTGCCAGCAGTGACCCCGGGGTAGCGGGGGGAAGAGGATACGAGCAGTACGTC.

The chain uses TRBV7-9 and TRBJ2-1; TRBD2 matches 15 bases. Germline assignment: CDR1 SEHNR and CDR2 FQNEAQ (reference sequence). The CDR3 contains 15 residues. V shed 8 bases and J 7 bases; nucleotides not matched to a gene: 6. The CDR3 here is CASSQGLAGGNEQFF. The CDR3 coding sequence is TGTGCCAGCTCTCAGGGACTAGCGGGGGGAAATGAGCAGTTCTTC. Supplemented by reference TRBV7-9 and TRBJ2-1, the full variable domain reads DTGVSQNPRHKITKRGQNVTFRCDPISEHNRLYWYRQTLGQGPEFLTYFQNEAQLEKSRLLSDRFSAERPKGSFSTLEIQRTEQGDSAMYLCASSQGLAGGNEQFFGPGTRLTVL.

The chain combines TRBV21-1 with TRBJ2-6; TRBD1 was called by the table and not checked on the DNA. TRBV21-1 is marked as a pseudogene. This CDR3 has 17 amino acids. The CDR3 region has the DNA TGTGCCAGCAGCTCCCGGACATTACCCTCTGGGGCCAACGTCCTGACTTTC. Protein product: CASSSRTLPSGANVLTF.

The CDR3 bases are TGTGCCAGTAGTATGAGACAGACCACCGGGGAGCTGTTTTTT. It yields the protein CASSMRQTTGELFF. V gene TRBV19 combines with J gene TRBJ2-2; TRBD1 is a possible D gene (5 bases). CDR1 is LNHDA, CDR2 SQIVND, per germline (reference sequence). V lost 3 bases and J 4 bases, leaving 9 bases between the germline ends. This CDR3 region has 14 residues.

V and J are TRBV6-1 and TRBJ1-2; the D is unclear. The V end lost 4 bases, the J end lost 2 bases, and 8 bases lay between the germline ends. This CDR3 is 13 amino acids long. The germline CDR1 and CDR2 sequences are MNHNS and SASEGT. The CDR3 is CASSVDGNYGYTF. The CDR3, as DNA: TGTGCCAGCAGTGTAGACGGGAACTATGGCTACACCTTC.

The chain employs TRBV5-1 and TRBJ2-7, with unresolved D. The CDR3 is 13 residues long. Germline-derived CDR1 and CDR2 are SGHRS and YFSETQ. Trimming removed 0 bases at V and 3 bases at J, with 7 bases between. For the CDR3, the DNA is TGCGCCAGCAGCTTGGCCCCGAACTACGAGCAGTACGTC. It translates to CASSLAPNYEQYV.

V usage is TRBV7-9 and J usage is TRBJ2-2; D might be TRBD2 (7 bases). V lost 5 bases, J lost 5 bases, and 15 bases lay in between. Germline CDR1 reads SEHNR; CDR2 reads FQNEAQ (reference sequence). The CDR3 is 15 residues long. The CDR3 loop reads CASSATGGTTGELFF. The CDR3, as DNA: TGTGCCAGCAGCGCGACGGGGGGCACGACCGGGGAGCTGTTTTTT.

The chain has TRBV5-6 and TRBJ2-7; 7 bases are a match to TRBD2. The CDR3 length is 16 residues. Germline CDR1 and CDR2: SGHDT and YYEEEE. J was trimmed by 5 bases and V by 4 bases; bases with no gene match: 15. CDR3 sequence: CASSQLVGGGWHEQYV. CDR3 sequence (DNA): TGTGCCAGCAGCCAGCTTGTTGGGGGGGGGTGGCACGAGCAGTACGTC.

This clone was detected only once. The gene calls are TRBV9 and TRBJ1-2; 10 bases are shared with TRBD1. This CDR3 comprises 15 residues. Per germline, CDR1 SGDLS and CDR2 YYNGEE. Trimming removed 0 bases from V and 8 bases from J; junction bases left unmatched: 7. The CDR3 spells CASSVGDRGLLGYTF. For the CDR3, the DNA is TGTGCCAGCAGCGTAGGGGACAGGGGCTTATTAGGCTACACCTTC.

Here the CDR3 DNA reads TGTGCCAGCGGACGGGACAGGACTACAGATACGCAGTATTTT. This gives the protein CASGRDRTTDTQYF. V and J are TRBV6-1 and TRBJ2-3, with 8 bases lining up with TRBD1. Unmatched junction bases numbered 7, after V lost 8 bases and J lost 3 bases. Looked up from germline, CDR1 is MNHNS and CDR2 is SASEGT. The CDR3 has 14 residues.

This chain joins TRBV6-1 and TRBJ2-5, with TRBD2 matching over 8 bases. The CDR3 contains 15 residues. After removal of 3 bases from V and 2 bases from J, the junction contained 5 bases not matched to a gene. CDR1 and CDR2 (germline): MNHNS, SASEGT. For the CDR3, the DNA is TGTGCCAGCAGTGAGACTAGCGATTTGCAAGAGACCCAGTACTTC. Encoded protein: CASSETSDLQETQYF.

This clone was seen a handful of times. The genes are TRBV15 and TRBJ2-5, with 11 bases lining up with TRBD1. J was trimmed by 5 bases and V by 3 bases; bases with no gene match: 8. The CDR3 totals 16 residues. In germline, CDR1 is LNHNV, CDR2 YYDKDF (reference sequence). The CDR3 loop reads CATSRFTGTGGETQYF. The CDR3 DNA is TGTGCCACCAGCAGGTTCACCGGGACAGGGGGGGAGACCCAGTACTTC. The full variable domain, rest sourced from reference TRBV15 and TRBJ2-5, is DAMVIQNPRYQVTQFGKPVTLSCSQTLNHNVMYWYQQKSSQAPKLLFHYYDKDFNNEADTPDNFQSRRPNTSFCFLDIRSPGLGDTAMYLCATSRFTGTGGETQYFGPGTRLLVL.

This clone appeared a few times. The CDR3, as DNA: TGTGCCACCAGCAGGGGCAGTAACTATGGCTACACCTTC. It specifies CATSRGSNYGYTF. The V and J genes are TRBV15 and TRBJ1-2, with no clear D. The CDR3 is 13 amino acids. V was pared by 3 bases and J by 1 base, with 6 bases between. From germline, CDR1 is LNHNV and CDR2 YYDKDF (reference sequence).

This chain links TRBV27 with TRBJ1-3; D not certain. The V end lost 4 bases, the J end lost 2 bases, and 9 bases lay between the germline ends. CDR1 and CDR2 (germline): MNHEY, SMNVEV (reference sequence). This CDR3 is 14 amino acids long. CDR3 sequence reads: CASSSGVTGNTIYF. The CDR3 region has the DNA TGTGCCAGCAGTTCCGGGGTGACTGGAAACACCATATATTTT.

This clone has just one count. The CDR3 is CASSTGGRNTIYF. CDR3 in DNA: TGTGCCAGTAGCACAGGGGGGAGAAACACCATATATTTT. The rearrangement joins TRBV28 to TRBJ1-3, with TRBD1 identical over 8 bases. V gave up 9 bases and J gave up 5 bases; unmatched junction bases: 6. Germline-derived CDR1 and CDR2 are MDHEN and SYDVKM. The CDR3 has 13 amino acids. Based on the CDR3 plus reference TRBV28 and TRBJ1-3, the full variable domain is DVKVTQSSRYLVKRTGEKVFLECVQDMDHENMFWYRQDPGLGLRLIYFSYDVKMKEKGDIPEGYSVSREKKERFSLILESASTNQTSMYLCASSTGGRNTIYFGEGSWLTVV.

This chain's CDR3 is CSVRTGGYYNEQFF. The CDR3 DNA follows: TGCAGCGTTAGGACAGGGGGCTATTACAATGAGCAGTTCTTC. The chain links TRBV29-1 to TRBJ2-1, with TRBD1 identical over 11 bases. The CDR3 length is 14 residues. The V segment lost 5 bases and the J segment 4 bases; nucleotides outside the gene matches: 4. CDR1 is SQVTM and CDR2 is ANQGSEA in the germline V gene.

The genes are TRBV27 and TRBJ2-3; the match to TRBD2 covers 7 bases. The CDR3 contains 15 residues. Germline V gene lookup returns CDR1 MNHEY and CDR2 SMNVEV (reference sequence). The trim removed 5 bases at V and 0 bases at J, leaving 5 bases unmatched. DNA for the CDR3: TGTGCCAGCAGTCCGGGACTATACAGCACAGATACGCAGTATTTT. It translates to CASSPGLYSTDTQYF.